Each of the 15 T cell receptor beta chains below was sequenced from the same sample in a study of blood T cell repertoires in COVID-19. TCRdb keeps only in-frame clones here, not all; method: immunoSEQ multiplex PCR. The sample lists 160,000 or so clones, over 90% seen once, with around 2% in the top ten. Source material: peripheral blood. The source of these receptors is a woman aged 55-69 years with COVID-19, enrolled during active disease.

This CDR3 reads CASSLGGNTEAFF. CDR3 DNA sequence: TGTGCCAGCAGTCTAGGGGGGAACACTGAAGCTTTCTTT. The rearrangement joins TRBV27 to TRBJ1-1; TRBD1 is a possible D gene (6 bases). This CDR3 has 13 residues. V gave up 5 bases and J gave up 1 base, with 8 bases separating them. Germline V lookup: CDR1 MNHEY, CDR2 SMNVEV (reference sequence).

The chain carries TRBV6-6 and TRBJ1-1; D gene unclear. This CDR3 has 13 amino acids. The germline V gene encodes CDR1 MNHNY and CDR2 SVGAGI (reference sequence). The V gene lost 10 bases and the J gene lost 7 bases, with 19 bases spanning the gap. CDR3 sequence reads: CAIKGGPRGEAFF. In DNA, the CDR3 is TGTGCCATAAAGGGAGGCCCTCGAGGTGAAGCTTTCTTT.

The J gene is TRBJ1-6, the V gene TRBV12-5; 8 bases agree with TRBD1. The germline CDR1 and CDR2 sequences are LGHNT and FRNRAP. The CDR3 totals 14 residues. The ends lost 5 bases at V and 8 bases at J; junction bases unmatched: 5. CDR3 DNA sequence: TGTGCTAGTGGTCCCGGACAGGGTGATTCACCCCTCCACTTT. Translating gives CASGPGQGDSPLHF. Together with reference TRBV12-5 and TRBJ1-6, the CDR3 gives the full variable domain: DARVTQTPRHKVTEMGQEVTMRCQPILGHNTVFWYRQTMMQGLELLAYFRNRAPLDDSGMPKDRFSAEMPDATLATLKIQPSEPRDSAVYFCASGPGQGDSPLHFGNGTRLTVT.

The chain employs TRBV6-5 and TRBJ1-1; TRBD1 matches 8 bases. Germline loops: CDR1 MNHEY, CDR2 SVGAGI. The length of the CDR3 is 13 residues. The V segment lost 7 bases and the J segment 3 bases; nucleotides outside the gene matches: 4. The CDR3 protein is CASNPQGDTEAFF. CDR3 coding DNA: TGTGCCAGCAATCCACAGGGGGACACTGAAGCTTTCTTT.

The chain has TRBV19 and TRBJ1-2, with TRBD1 matching over 7 bases. CDR3 size: 13 residues. V dropped 3 bases and J dropped 6; count of bases not matched to a gene: 4. Per germline, CDR1 LNHDA and CDR2 SQIVND (reference sequence). The CDR3 spells CASSITGADGYTF. The CDR3 DNA is TGTGCCAGTAGTATCACAGGGGCTGATGGCTACACCTTC.

For the CDR3, the DNA is TGTGCCAGCAGGGACCTAGCGGGGAGCACCTACGAGCAGTACTTC. It specifies CASRDLAGSTYEQYF. The rearrangement joins TRBV6-5 to TRBJ2-7; 9 bases align to TRBD2. Germline CDR1 reads MNHEY; CDR2 reads SVGAGI. The CDR3 is 15 residues long. The V segment lost 6 bases and the J segment 2 bases; nucleotides outside the gene matches: 8.

Only one count was recorded for this clone. The rearrangement uses TRBV19 and TRBJ1-5; 10 bases match TRBD1. The junction had 8 bases not matched to a gene; V was cut back by 0 bases and J by 6 bases. CDR1 and CDR2 from the germline V gene are LNHDA and SQIVND (reference sequence). The CDR3 extends over 17 amino acids. CDR3 loop: CASSIDQVGQGSQPQHF. The CDR3 DNA reads TGTGCCAGTAGTATAGATCAGGTGGGACAGGGGAGTCAGCCCCAGCATTTT. The full variable domain, in which reference TRBV19 and TRBJ1-5 provide the parts outside the CDR3, is DGGITQSPKYLFRKEGQNVTLSCEQNLNHDAMYWYRQDPGQGLRLIYYSQIVNDFQKGDIAEGYSVSREKKESFPLTVTSAQKNPTAFYLCASSIDQVGQGSQPQHFGDGTRLSIL.

This clone was picked up one time. V and J are TRBV6-4 and TRBJ1-1; TRBD1 matches at 7 bases. CDR3 length: 13 residues. Germline CDR1 and CDR2: MRHNA and SNTAGT. Trimming took 5 bases from V and 1 from J; bases not matched to a gene: 1. CDR3 coding DNA: TGTGCCAGCAGTAGGGGGCAGAACACTGAAGCTTTCTTT. The encoded protein is CASSRGQNTEAFF.

The gene calls are TRBV6-6 and TRBJ2-5; TRBD2 matches at 11 bases. V shed 4 bases and J 4 bases; nucleotides not matched to a gene: 5. Per the germline V gene, CDR1 is MNHNY and CDR2 is SVGAGI (reference sequence). CDR3 length: 15 residues. The CDR3 coding sequence is TGTGCCAGCAGTTCTAGCGGGGGGCTTGCAGAGACCCAGTACTTC. Residues: CASSSSGGLAETQYF.

The CDR3, as DNA: TGTGCCAGCAGCTTACCCCCCAAAAACACCATATATTTT. Encoded protein: CASSLPPKNTIYF. V and J are TRBV13 and TRBJ1-3; the D is unclear. Trimming removed 2 bases from V and 6 bases from J, with 8 bases in between. Germline V gene sequence: CDR1 PRHDT, CDR2 FYEKMQ (reference sequence). The CDR3 is made up of 13 amino acids.

A note on this clone: The germline gene is not matched at one end of the junction; a read error may be the cause. This chain joins TRBV7-7 and TRBJ2-3, with a possible D match to TRBD1 (5 bases). This CDR3 is 16 amino acids long. The germline V gene encodes CDR1 SSHAT and CDR2 FNYEAQ (reference sequence). The CDR3 DNA reads as TGTGCTAGCAGCTTAGGAGTGGGCAGGGACACAGATACGCAGTATTTT. This codes for CASSLGVGRDTDTQYF.

The chain is built from TRBV19 and TRBJ1-6; TRBD1 matches at 7 bases. V shed 5 bases and J 3 bases; nucleotides not matched to a gene: 7. The length of the CDR3 is 16 residues. Germline V gene sequence: CDR1 LNHDA, CDR2 SQIVND (reference sequence). CDR3 bases: TGTGCCAGTAGTTCACCGGGACAGCTCTATAATTCACCCCTCCACTTT. This sequence encodes CASSSPGQLYNSPLHF.

The sample holds one count of this clone. The chain couples TRBV3-1 (or the pseudogene TRBV3-2) to TRBJ1-1; 8 positions agree with TRBD1. Germline V CDR1 and CDR2: LGHDT, YNNKEL (reference sequence). Trimming took 2 bases from V and 3 from J; bases not matched to a gene: 8. This CDR3 has 16 residues. CDR3 amino acids: CASSQRWQGADTEAFF. The CDR3 coding sequence is TGTGCCAGCAGCCAACGGTGGCAGGGGGCGGACACTGAAGCTTTCTTT.

The chain recombines TRBV29-1 with TRBJ1-1; D call uncertain. This CDR3 region has 11 residues. The germline V gene encodes CDR1 SQVTM and CDR2 ANQGSEA. Trimming cost V 4 bases and J 1 base, with 4 bases left between them. This CDR3 is CSVVRNTEAFF. The CDR3, as DNA: TGCAGCGTTGTTAGGAACACTGAAGCTTTCTTT.

This chain links TRBV9 with TRBJ2-1, with 10 nucleotides matching TRBD1. This CDR3 is 16 amino acids long. The V segment lost 2 bases and the J segment 6 bases; nucleotides outside the gene matches: 8. Germline CDR1 is SGDLS and CDR2 is YYNGEE. CDR3 sequence reads: CASSVRGQGYTNEQFF. CDR3 DNA: TGTGCCAGCAGCGTTCGGGGACAGGGGTACACCAATGAGCAGTTCTTC.